This T cell receptor (beta chain) was captured by sequencing in a study of cytomegalovirus exposure and HLA in healthy donors. Both 60 Vbeta primers and 13 Jbeta primers went into the PCR. TCRdb's table, derived via immunoSEQ multiplex PCR, lists solely in-frame clones and lacks some. The sample holds approximately 44,000 clones, roughly 80% seen once. Germline V gene data show CDR1 as ENHRY and CDR2 as SYGVKD. The CDR3 is made up of 11 amino acids. Trimming shortened V by 10 bases and J by 3 bases, and 10 bases separated the two germline ends. The gene calls are TRBV10-3 and TRBJ2-7; tentative D call: TRBD1 (5 bases). The sequenced sample was PBMCs. The receptor's source is a man aged 25 to 40 in good health and CMV-seronegative. The CDR3 sequence: CATSGYYEQYF. The CDR3 DNA is TGTGCCACATCAGGGTACTACGAGCAGTACTTC.